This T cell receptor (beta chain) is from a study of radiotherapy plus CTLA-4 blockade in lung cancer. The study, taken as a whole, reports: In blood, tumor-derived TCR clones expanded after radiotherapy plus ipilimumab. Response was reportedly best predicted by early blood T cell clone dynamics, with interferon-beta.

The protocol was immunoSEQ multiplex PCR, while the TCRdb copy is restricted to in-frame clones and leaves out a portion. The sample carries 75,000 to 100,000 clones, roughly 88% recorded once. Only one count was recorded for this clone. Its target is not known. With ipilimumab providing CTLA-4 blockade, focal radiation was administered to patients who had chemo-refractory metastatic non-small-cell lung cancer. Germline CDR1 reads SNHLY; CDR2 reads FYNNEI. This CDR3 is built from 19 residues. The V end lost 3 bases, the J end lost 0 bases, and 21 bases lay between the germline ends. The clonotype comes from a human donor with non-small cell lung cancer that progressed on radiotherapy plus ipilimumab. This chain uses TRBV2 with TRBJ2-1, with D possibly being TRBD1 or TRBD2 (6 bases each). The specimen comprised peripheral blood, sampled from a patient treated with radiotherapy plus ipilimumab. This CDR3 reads CASSDPDSTGESSYNEQFF. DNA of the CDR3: TGTGCCAGCAGTGACCCGGACAGCACGGGGGAAAGCTCCTACAATGAGCAGTTCTTC.